Presented here are 27 T cell receptor beta chains from one specimen sequenced in a study of T cell responses to AZD1222 COVID-19 vaccine. Using immunoSEQ multiplex PCR, the repertoire was profiled, and TCRdb retains in-frame clones only, with some absent. The table includes about 72,000 clones, roughly 91% detected once. The source was peripheral blood, collected on day 0 of AZD1222 vaccination. These receptors all stem from an adult in good health.

The rearrangement joins TRBV11-2 to TRBJ2-6; either TRBD1 or TRBD2 may supply D (5 bases each). This CDR3 has 16 residues. V was shortened by 6 bases and J by 3 bases, with 15 bases between the two germline ends. Germline-derived CDR1 and CDR2 are SGHAT and FQNNGV. CDR3 DNA sequence: TGTGCCAGCAGACGTGAGGGGCCCTTTGGGGCCAACGTCCTGACTTTC. Translating gives CASRREGPFGANVLTF.

The CDR3 reads CASRPVGVSGYGYTF. The CDR3 coding sequence is TGTGCCAGTAGGCCGGTTGGGGTGAGTGGCTATGGCTACACCTTC. The chain joins TRBV19 to TRBJ1-2; D uncertain. This CDR3 has 15 amino acids. The germline V gene encodes CDR1 LNHDA and CDR2 SQIVND (reference sequence). V lost 6 bases, J lost 4 bases, and 18 bases lay in between.

The chain combines TRBV13 with TRBJ2-7; D possibly corresponds to TRBD2 (5 bases). V was pared by 5 bases and J by 0 bases, with 11 bases between. Germline loops: CDR1 PRHDT, CDR2 FYEKMQ (reference sequence). This CDR3 spans 14 amino acids. As DNA, the CDR3 is TGTGCCAGCAGCCTGACCGGGGACTCCTACGAGCAGTACTTC. Amino acid sequence: CASSLTGDSYEQYF.

The V and J genes are TRBV7-8 and TRBJ2-4, with 9 bases matching TRBD1. V gave up 5 bases and J gave up 11 bases; unmatched junction bases: 13. Germline V gene lookup returns CDR1 SGHVS and CDR2 FQNEAQ. The CDR3 has 15 residues. The CDR3 region is CASSASDRDRALQYF. In DNA, the CDR3 is TGTGCCAGCAGCGCGTCTGACCGGGACAGGGCCCTTCAGTACTTC.

The J gene is TRBJ2-5, the V gene TRBV4-1; 12 bases agree with TRBD2. Germline V gene lookup returns CDR1 MGHRA and CDR2 YSYEKL. With 4 bases clipped from V and 4 bases from J, the junction kept 16 bases outside the gene matches. The CDR3 is 19 residues long. CDR3: CASSLRQASGGASIETQYF. DNA of the CDR3: TGCGCCAGCAGCCTGAGACAGGCTAGCGGGGGGGCTAGCATAGAGACCCAGTACTTC.

This chain joins TRBV19 and TRBJ1-2, with D unclear. Germline CDR1 LNHDA, CDR2 SQIVND (reference sequence). Trimming pared 5 bases from V and 7 bases from J, leaving 14 bases between. This CDR3 comprises 13 residues. The CDR3 nucleotides are TGTGCCAGTAGTTCCATAGCAAGGGCTGGCTACACCTTC. It encodes CASSSIARAGYTF.

The chain recombines TRBV12-2 with TRBJ2-7; the table assigns TRBD1, which was not confirmed against the DNA. TRBV12-2 is assigned pseudogene status. This CDR3 spans 13 amino acids. For the CDR3, the DNA is TGTGCAAGTCGCCCGGGACAGTACTACGAGCAGTACTTC. It is translated as CASRPGQYYEQYF.

CDR3 in amino acids: CASSFRGAIFSQPQHF. The CDR3 coding sequence is TGTGCCAGCAGCTTTAGGGGGGCGATCTTTAGTCAGCCCCAGCATTTT. The genes are TRBV5-6 and TRBJ1-5, with a tentative D call TRBD1 (6 bases). CDR1 is SGHDT, CDR2 YYEEEE, per germline. The CDR3 runs 16 residues. V lost 2 bases to trimming and J lost 6 bases, with 18 bases between them.

This chain joins TRBV10-3 and TRBJ1-2, with 9 positions matching TRBD1. V was clipped by 7 bases and J by 3 bases; unmatched bases: 6. Germline CDR1 ENHRY, CDR2 SYGVKD. The CDR3 has 14 residues. CDR3 residues: CAITRTGVDYGYTF. The CDR3 DNA sequence: TGTGCCATCACTCGGACAGGGGTGGACTATGGCTACACCTTC.

This clone was detected once. The rearrangement uses TRBV3-1 (or the pseudogene TRBV3-2) and TRBJ2-1; D call uncertain. V lost 4 bases, J lost 6 bases, and 7 bases lay in between. The germline V gene encodes CDR1 LGHDT and CDR2 YNNKEL (reference sequence). The CDR3 has 12 amino acids. The CDR3 loop reads CASSPAGNEQFF. The CDR3 coding sequence is TGTGCCAGCAGCCCCGCCGGCAATGAGCAGTTCTTC.

This chain joins TRBV4-1 and TRBJ1-1; the D gene is possibly TRBD1 (5 bases). Germline V gene lookup returns CDR1 MGHRA and CDR2 YSYEKL. This CDR3 contains 14 residues. V lost 1 base, J lost 6 bases, and 12 bases lay in between. The CDR3 coding sequence is TGCGCCAGCAGCCAAGTACCGGGGCGGGCTGAAGCTTTCTTT. Amino acids: CASSQVPGRAEAFF.

The V call is TRBV7-9, the J call TRBJ2-4, with 9 bases lining up with TRBD1. CDR1 and CDR2 (germline): SEHNR, FQNEAQ (reference sequence). The CDR3 sequence is 15 residues long. Trimming cost V 5 bases and J 8 bases; bases outside gene matches: 10. CDR3 protein: CASSRDRASEDIQYF. The CDR3 DNA reads as TGTGCCAGCAGCCGGGACAGGGCAAGTGAAGACATTCAGTACTTC.

The chain carries TRBV10-3 and TRBJ1-1; D is undetermined. V lost 3 bases and J 3 bases, leaving 5 bases between the germline ends. Germline V gives CDR1 ENHRY, CDR2 SYGVKD. The CDR3 length is 12 residues. CDR3 DNA: TGTGCCATCAGTGATGGGGACACTGAAGCTTTCTTT. Translation gives CAISDGDTEAFF.

The chain couples TRBV6-5 to TRBJ2-7; possibly TRBD2 for D (6 bases). Looked up from germline, CDR1 is MNHEY and CDR2 is SVGAGI. The V and J ends lost 4 bases and 6 bases respectively, with 13 bases between them. The CDR3 sequence is 13 residues long. CDR3 coding DNA: TGTGCCAGCAGTTCCCCGACTAGAACCGAGCAGTACTTC. It codes for CASSSPTRTEQYF.

DNA of the CDR3: TGTGCCAGCAGTTACTTCGGGCAGGGCCCAAATTCACCCCTCCACTTT. It encodes CASSYFGQGPNSPLHF. The chain links TRBV6-2 or TRBV6-3 to TRBJ1-6, with D perhaps TRBD1 (5 bases). This CDR3 contains 16 residues. Germline V CDR1 and CDR2: MNHEY, SVGEGT. V was cut by 1 base and J by 7 bases, with 14 bases left in between.

This clone has only one observation. The V gene is TRBV30, the J gene TRBJ2-1; D tentatively fits TRBD1 or TRBD2 (5 bases each). Looked up from germline, CDR1 is GTSNPN and CDR2 is SVGIG (reference sequence). Trimming took off 5 bases at V and 3 bases at J, with 20 bases between the two ends. The CDR3 runs 16 residues. The CDR3 is CAWLERGPAGYNEQFF. For the CDR3, the DNA is TGTGCCTGGCTCGAAAGGGGCCCTGCGGGCTACAATGAGCAGTTCTTC.

This clone was counted once. V is TRBV18 and J is TRBJ2-2; D may be TRBD1 or TRBD2 (5 bases each). There are 16 residues in the CDR3. V lost 3 bases to trimming and J lost 3 bases, with 14 bases between them. Germline assignment: CDR1 KGHSH and CDR2 LQKENI. CDR3 coding DNA: TGTGCCAGCTCACCGAGGGGAGACAGATACACCGGGGAGCTGTTTTTT. Its protein is CASSPRGDRYTGELFF.

V gene TRBV27 combines with J gene TRBJ2-7; weak D call: TRBD1 (6 bases). V lost 3 bases to trimming and J lost 6 bases, with 15 bases between them. CDR1 is MNHEY, CDR2 SMNVEV, per germline (reference sequence). This CDR3 is 14 amino acids long. The CDR3 here is CASSLVVAGVEQYF. CDR3 DNA sequence: TGTGCCAGCAGTTTGGTAGTCGCAGGGGTCGAGCAGTACTTC.

The chain joins TRBV29-1 to TRBJ1-1, with D perhaps TRBD1 (5 bases). V was trimmed by 6 bases and J by 1 base, leaving 6 bases between them. The CDR3 runs 11 residues. Germline V gene sequence: CDR1 SQVTM, CDR2 ANQGSEA. Here the CDR3 reads CSVQGNTEAFF. CDR3 sequence (DNA): TGCAGCGTCCAGGGGAACACTGAAGCTTTCTTT.

This chain links TRBV7-2 with TRBJ1-2; D gene ambiguous. Germline CDR1 and CDR2: SGHTA and FQGNSA. V was cut by 4 bases and J by 8 bases, with 17 bases left in between. The CDR3 runs 14 residues. The CDR3 DNA follows: TGTGCCAGCAGCTCCGAGGACGGCCTGGAGGGCTACACCTTC. Translated: CASSSEDGLEGYTF.

The V and J genes are TRBV4-1 and TRBJ2-2, with 8 positions matching TRBD2. Germline V CDR1 and CDR2: MGHRA, YSYEKL. The ends lost 0 bases at V and 8 bases at J; junction bases unmatched: 14. This CDR3 is 18 amino acids long. DNA of the CDR3: TGCGCCAGCAGCCAAGAGACCAGACTACCAGCGGGGGAAGGGGAGCTGTTTTTT. Translated: CASSQETRLPAGEGELFF.

This chain joins TRBV24-1 and TRBJ2-2, with 8 bases that match TRBD1. CDR1 and CDR2 from the germline V gene are KGHDR and SFDVKD. The CDR3 is 16 residues long. J lost 3 bases, V lost 1 base, and 3 bases had no gene match. The chain's CDR3 is CATSDLDRGYTGELFF. In nucleotides, the CDR3 is TGTGCCACCAGTGATTTAGACAGGGGTTACACCGGGGAGCTGTTTTTT.

The rearrangement links TRBV18 to TRBJ2-3; possibly TRBD2 for D (6 bases). CDR1 is KGHSH and CDR2 is LQKENI in the germline V gene. The length of the CDR3 is 14 residues. V shed 0 bases and J shed 4 bases, with 8 bases lying between them. The CDR3 bases are TGTGCCAGCTCACCACCGGGACTTTCAGATACGCAGTATTTT. Residues: CASSPPGLSDTQYF.

The CDR3 protein is CATQRAGELFF. CDR3 DNA sequence: TGTGCCACTCAGCGGGCCGGGGAGCTGTTTTTT. V is TRBV10-3 and J is TRBJ2-2; a possible D gene is TRBD2 (6 bases). Germline V lookup: CDR1 ENHRY, CDR2 SYGVKD. The germline V and J ends were trimmed by 10 bases and 6 bases, with 9 bases remaining between them. CDR3 length: 11 residues.

The J gene is TRBJ1-3, the V gene TRBV3-1 (or the pseudogene TRBV3-2); tentative D call: TRBD1 (5 bases). Deletions cut 4 bases from V and 2 bases from J, with 15 bases between. The CDR3 has 16 amino acids. Per germline, CDR1 LGHDT and CDR2 YNNKEL (reference sequence). CDR3 residues: CASSPFEGPPGNTIYF. Here the CDR3 DNA reads TGTGCCAGCAGCCCGTTTGAGGGGCCCCCTGGAAACACCATATATTTT.

Written as DNA, the CDR3 is TGTGCCTGGAATTCAGGACCTGGGGAGCAGTACTTC. Translated: CAWNSGPGEQYF. The chain uses TRBV30 and TRBJ2-7; D not resolved. Trimming removed 4 bases from V and 7 bases from J, with 14 bases in between. The CDR3 contains 12 residues. Germline CDR1 GTSNPN, CDR2 SVGIG (reference sequence).

This chain joins TRBV2 and TRBJ2-7; D tentatively reads TRBD1 or TRBD2 (5 bases each). CDR3 length equals 14 residues. Germline CDR1 and CDR2: SNHLY and FYNNEI. V was trimmed by 7 bases and J by 0 bases, leaving 13 bases between them. The CDR3 reads CASTRETVSYEQYF. The CDR3 DNA reads as TGTGCCAGCACTAGGGAGACAGTCTCCTACGAGCAGTACTTC.